The entry below describes one T cell receptor beta chain. The data stem from a study of blood T cell repertoires in COVID-19. Across the whole study: There were acute and convalescent COVID-19 samples, and they came from the United States, Italy and Spain.

V was pared by 4 bases and J by 3 bases, with 10 bases between. The CDR3 has 13 amino acids. Per germline, CDR1 SGDLS and CDR2 YYNGEE. Per the original methods: Estimation of nucleated cell counts relied on the amplification of reference gene primers. Only in-frame clones appear in the TCRdb table, and some are missing; sequencing was by immunoSEQ multiplex PCR. V and J calls and clone size are as listed in that table; D and trimming were resolved from the DNA. This sample yields some 54,000 clones, of which around 92% are seen a single time; approximately 2.1% belongs to the top ten. The genes are TRBV9 and TRBJ1-1, with D possibly being TRBD1 (6 bases). Sequenced: peripheral blood. The TCR comes from a man aged 55-75 years with acute or convalescent COVID-19. The CDR3 here is CASSLQGHTEAFF. CDR3 DNA sequence: TGTGCCAGCAGCCTTCAGGGGCACACTGAAGCTTTCTTT.